Below are 5 T cell receptor beta chains sequenced from a single sample in a study of T cell clones after liver transplantation (dated by TCRdb to between 2017 and 2020). Receptor amplification or capture employed the immunoSEQ multiplex PCR assay. TCRdb mirrors the immuneACCESS table, restricted to in-frame sequences. Some clones are absent from its copies; in checked studies, under half trace to an unresolved V gene, and the reason for the others is unknown. The sample records about 45,000 clones, 86% of which are singletons. The top ten clonotypes cover 2% to 2.5% of the sample. The sequences come from CD4+ T cells from blood, collected 24 months after liver transplant. Receptors were obtained from a human patient who received a liver transplant. After a transplant, the graft donor may have provided part of the T cells.

The rearrangement joins TRBV29-1 to TRBJ2-1, with 9 bases identical to TRBD1. Germline-derived CDR1 and CDR2 are SQVTM and ANQGSEA. The CDR3 is 14 residues long. J was trimmed by 0 bases and V by 8 bases; bases with no gene match: 5. This chain's CDR3 is CSQMGQGSYNEQFF. The CDR3 coding sequence is TGCAGCCAAATGGGACAGGGCTCCTACAATGAGCAGTTCTTC.

The CDR3 bases are TGTGCCAGCATCTTAGCCTGGGCACTAGCGGGCTACACCTTC. Protein sequence: CASILAWALAGYTF. The rearrangement joins TRBV2 to TRBJ1-2; D is ambiguous. Germline CDR1 and CDR2: SNHLY and FYNNEI. This CDR3 spans 14 amino acids. V gave up 7 bases and J gave up 8 bases, with 20 bases separating them. Filled out from reference TRBV2 and TRBJ1-2, the complete variable domain reads EPEVTQTPSHQVTQMGQEVILRCVPISNHLYFYWYRQILGQKVEFLVSFYNNEISEKSEIFDDQFSVERPDGSNFTLKIRSTKLEDSAMYFCASILAWALAGYTFGSGTRLTVV.

This rearrangement joins TRBV7-8 to TRBJ1-1, with D possibly TRBD1 on 5 matching bases. The V and J ends lost 6 bases and 5 bases respectively, with 13 bases between them. The CDR3 loop spans 13 amino acids. Per the germline V gene, CDR1 is SGHVS and CDR2 is FQNEAQ. The chain's CDR3 is CASRQGARTEAFF. The CDR3 DNA is TGTGCCAGCAGACAAGGGGCGAGGACTGAAGCTTTCTTT.

The CDR3: CASSPQAGTGGYEQYF. Here the CDR3 DNA reads TGTGCCAGCTCACCACAAGCCGGGACAGGGGGCTACGAGCAGTACTTC. The chain combines TRBV18 with TRBJ2-7; 11 bases match TRBD1. The CDR3 extends over 16 amino acids. Germline assignment: CDR1 KGHSH and CDR2 LQKENI. Trimming at V came to 1 base and at J to 3 bases, leaving 5 bases not matched to a gene.

The chain employs TRBV7-9 and TRBJ2-3, with D possibly TRBD1 on 8 matching bases. This CDR3 is 14 amino acids long. Trimming took 5 bases from V and 4 from J, leaving 13 bases between them. CDR1 and CDR2 (germline): SEHNR, FQNEAQ (reference sequence). CDR3 in DNA: TGTGCCAGCAGCGGTACAGGGGGGGCAGATACGCAGTATTTT. Residues: CASSGTGGADTQYF.